Following are 23 T cell receptor beta chains from one sample sequenced in a study of blood T cells in healthy people across ages (dated by TCRdb to between 2015 and 2016). Preparation of the library involved 5' RACE. Sequencing was carried out with an Illumina HiSeq 2500. A second PCR of about 6 to 11 cycles was run with a J-beta primer mix and a sample-barcoded 5' primer. Clones were called with MiXCR by TCRdb after fastp trimmed the public reads at Q25, and only in-frame beta chains were retained. CDR3 protein duplicates are merged, each entry listing the most common genes and DNA. In this sample the table shows about 930,000 distinct CDR3 sequences, 25% to 35% of which occur a single time. Roughly 10% of the sample rests with the top ten. This same sample was also part of a study on T cells of mothers and their children.

Sequences were obtained from blood. Every receptor here comes from a woman in her thirties or forties in good health.

This clonotype was recorded many times. The V and J genes are TRBV20-1 and TRBJ1-4; 7 nucleotides align to TRBD1. The V segment lost 2 bases and the J segment 5 bases; nucleotides outside the gene matches: 11. This CDR3 spans 16 amino acids. Germline V gene sequence: CDR1 DFQATT, CDR2 SNEGSKA (reference sequence). In nucleotides, the CDR3 is TGCAGTGCTAGACCCAAGACGACAGGGAAAAATGAAAAACTGTTTTTT. It encodes CSARPKTTGKNEKLFF.

The V gene is TRBV10-3, the J gene TRBJ2-1; a possible D gene is TRBD2 (6 bases). Trimming removed 4 bases at V and 3 bases at J, with 13 bases between. Germline V gene sequence: CDR1 ENHRY, CDR2 SYGVKD. The CDR3 runs to 15 residues. The CDR3 bases are TGTGCCATCAGTGCGAGCGGGCGGCGCTACAATGAGCAGTTCTTC. Residues: CAISASGRRYNEQFF.

With respect to this clonotype: A single base separates this from a much larger clone, so it may be a read error. The gene calls are TRBV10-3 and TRBJ2-7, with D possibly matching TRBD1 (6 bases). V lost 8 bases and J 4 bases, leaving 9 bases between the germline ends. CDR1 and CDR2 (germline): ENHRY, SYGVKD. The CDR3 extends over 11 amino acids. The CDR3 reads CAIGDTYEQYF. For the CDR3, the DNA is TGTGCCATCGGGGACACGTACGAGCAGTACTTC.

The chain has TRBV27 and TRBJ1-2; D remains unclear. The CDR3 sequence is 13 residues long. The V end lost 4 bases, the J end lost 8 bases, and 14 bases lay between the germline ends. CDR1 MNHEY and CDR2 SMNVEV come from the germline V gene (reference sequence). The DNA for the CDR3 is TGTGCCAGCAGTTCCTTCAGTGCCGGCGGCTACACCTTC. As protein: CASSSFSAGGYTF.

This clonotype has just a few counts. The CDR3 loop is CASSHEGVGYTF. For the CDR3, the DNA is TGTGCCAGCAGCCACGAGGGGGTCGGCTACACCTTC. The rearrangement uses TRBV3-1 and TRBJ1-2, with D perhaps matching TRBD1 (6 bases). This CDR3 is built from 12 residues. CDR1 is LGHDT, CDR2 YNNKEL, per germline (reference sequence). V lost 3 bases and J lost 8, with 10 bases in between. The whole variable domain, filled in from reference TRBV3-1 and TRBJ1-2, reads DTAVSQTPKYLVTQMGNDKSIKCEQNLGHDTMYWYKQDSKKFLKIMFSYNNKELIINETVPNRFSPKSPDKAHLNLHINSLELGDSAVYFCASSHEGVGYTFGSGTRLTVV.

V gene TRBV4-3 combines with J gene TRBJ1-1; D possibly corresponds to TRBD1 (5 bases). V was clipped by 0 bases and J by 3 bases, with 11 bases between them. CDR1 is LGHNA and CDR2 is YSLEER in the germline V gene. The CDR3 spans 15 residues. The CDR3 region has the DNA TGCGCCAGCAGCCAAGAGGCGGGGGGGTACACTGAAGCTTTCTTT. It specifies CASSQEAGGYTEAFF.

In nucleotides, the CDR3 is TGTGCCAGCAGTACCGGATCACGGTTTCGACAGACGAACACCGGGGAGCTGTTTTTT. Its protein is CASSTGSRFRQTNTGELFF. The chain has TRBV6-1 and TRBJ2-2; possibly TRBD1 for D (5 bases). Germline V lookup: CDR1 MNHNS, CDR2 SASEGT. This CDR3 is 19 amino acids long. V lost 5 bases to trimming and J lost 0 bases, with 22 bases between them.

This clonotype occurred a few times. The chain has TRBV7-8 and TRBJ2-4; TRBD2 matches 15 bases. This CDR3 spans 19 amino acids. The V segment lost 0 bases and the J segment 0 bases; nucleotides outside the gene matches: 3. Germline lookup yields CDR1 SGHVS and CDR2 FQNEAQ. CDR3 bases: TGTGCCAGCAGCTTAGCGGGACTAGCGGGGGGACTAGCCAAAAACATTCAGTACTTC. Translating gives CASSLAGLAGGLAKNIQYF.

This clonotype turned up a few times. The chain has TRBV6-2 or TRBV6-3 and TRBJ1-2, with 9 nucleotides matching TRBD1. Germline V gene lookup returns CDR1 MNHEY and CDR2 SVGEGT. The CDR3 is 16 residues long. J lost 3 bases, V lost 0 bases, and 5 bases had no gene match. CDR3 residues: CASSYSRTGDHYGYTF. The CDR3 coding sequence is TGTGCCAGCAGTTACTCCAGGACAGGGGATCACTATGGCTACACCTTC.

This chain uses TRBV7-3 with TRBJ1-1; 8 bases line up with TRBD1. The junction had 14 bases not matched to a gene; V was cut back by 5 bases and J by 0 bases. Germline CDR1 reads SGHTA; CDR2 reads FQGTGA. The CDR3 sequence is 18 residues long. The chain's CDR3 is CASSESPGQARMNTEAFF. CDR3 nucleotide sequence: TGTGCCAGCAGCGAGTCACCGGGACAGGCAAGAATGAACACTGAAGCTTTCTTT.

This clonotype was observed many times. The chain has TRBV20-1 and TRBJ2-3; TRBD1 aligns across 9 bases. The CDR3 covers 14 residues. The V gene end was trimmed by 4 bases and the J gene end by 4 bases; junction bases not matched to a gene: 6. Per germline, CDR1 DFQATT and CDR2 SNEGSKA (reference sequence). The CDR3 DNA reads TGCAGTGCTAATGGACAGGGGTCCCCAGATACGCAGTATTTT. It is translated as CSANGQGSPDTQYF.

CDR3 sequence (DNA): TGTGCCAGCAGTTTATGGTACTCTGGGGCCAACGTCCTGACTTTC. Protein product: CASSLWYSGANVLTF. The chain is built from TRBV28 and TRBJ2-6, with D unresolved. Trimming removed 0 bases at V and 0 bases at J, with 3 bases between. CDR1 is MDHEN, CDR2 SYDVKM, per germline. The CDR3 has 15 residues. Full variable domain (missing parts from reference TRBV28 and TRBJ2-6): DVKVTQSSRYLVKRTGEKVFLECVQDMDHENMFWYRQDPGLGLRLIYFSYDVKMKEKGDIPEGYSVSREKKERFSLILESASTNQTSMYLCASSLWYSGANVLTFGAGSRLTVL.

This clonotype has a count of ten or more. The chain couples TRBV7-2 to TRBJ1-5; possible D gene TRBD1, 5 bases. Trimming removed 2 bases at V and 4 bases at J, with 12 bases between. CDR1 is SGHTA and CDR2 is FQGNSA in the germline V gene. This CDR3 region has 15 residues. CDR3 protein: CASSLNGGRNQPQHF. The CDR3 DNA follows: TGTGCCAGCAGCTTAAACGGGGGTCGGAATCAGCCCCAGCATTTT.

This clonotype was observed many times. The chain carries TRBV7-6 and TRBJ2-7; D call uncertain. The CDR3 runs to 12 residues. Germline V gene data show CDR1 as SGHVS and CDR2 as FNYEAQ. V lost 3 bases and J 5 bases, leaving 8 bases between the germline ends. CDR3 coding DNA: TGTGCCAGCAGCTTCGGGCGAGACGAGCAGTACTTC. This gives the protein CASSFGRDEQYF.

The sample holds a few counts of this clonotype. This chain connects TRBV6-2 or TRBV6-3 to TRBJ2-7; TRBD2 might be the D (5 bases). V was pared by 2 bases and J by 3 bases, with 11 bases between. CDR3 length equals 14 residues. Germline V gene data show CDR1 as MNHEY and CDR2 as SVGEGT. CDR3 protein: CASSYAGTNYEQYF. Written as DNA, the CDR3 is TGTGCCAGCAGTTACGCGGGCACTAACTACGAGCAGTACTTC.

The chain links TRBV5-1 to TRBJ2-2; TRBD1 matches 9 bases. J was trimmed by 4 bases and V by 0 bases; bases with no gene match: 4. The CDR3 is made up of 16 amino acids. CDR1 is SGHRS, CDR2 YFSETQ, per germline. CDR3 coding DNA: TGCGCCAGCAGCTTGGACGGGACAGGGACCACCGGGGAGCTGTTTTTT. Translating it yields CASSLDGTGTTGELFF.

This clonotype was seen a few times. The CDR3 is CASSLKVMGTEETQYF. In DNA form, the CDR3 reads TGTGCCAGCAGCTTAAAGGTGATGGGGACAGAAGAGACCCAGTACTTC. V gene TRBV7-6 combines with J gene TRBJ2-5, with 7 bases identical to TRBD1. The CDR3 is 16 amino acids. Germline V lookup: CDR1 SGHVS, CDR2 FNYEAQ. The J segment lost 3 bases and the V segment lost 2 bases, leaving 9 bases of the junction unmatched. Looking up the rest from reference TRBV7-6 and TRBJ2-5 gives the full variable domain: GAGVSQSPRYKVTKRGQDVALRCDPISGHVSLYWYRQALGQGPEFLTYFNYEAQQDKSGLPNDRFSAERPEGSISTLTIQRTEQRDSAMYRCASSLKVMGTEETQYFGPGTRLLVL.

V is TRBV5-1 and J is TRBJ1-2; possibly TRBD1 for D (6 bases). This CDR3 has 14 amino acids. Looked up from germline, CDR1 is SGHRS and CDR2 is YFSETQ. Between the trimmed V and J ends, which lost 4 bases and 7 bases, there was a span of 17 bases. CDR3 coding DNA: TGCGCCAGCAGCGCGAGCGCGGGGGCAGGTGGCTACACCTTC. Encoded protein: CASSASAGAGGYTF.

Only one count was recorded for this clonotype. J is TRBJ1-5 and V is TRBV3-1; 7 bases are shared with TRBD1. The germline gives CDR1 LGHDT, CDR2 YNNKEL (reference sequence). Trimming cost V 5 bases and J 3 bases; bases outside gene matches: 7. The CDR3 extends over 15 amino acids. The CDR3 sequence: CASSESGGINQPQHF. In DNA form, the CDR3 reads TGTGCCAGCAGCGAATCAGGGGGGATCAATCAGCCCCAGCATTTT.

This clonotype showed up many times. The chain uses TRBV7-3 and TRBJ2-1, with D unclear. This CDR3 has 15 amino acids. Trimming cost V 5 bases and J 1 base, with 12 bases left between them. Germline values: CDR1 SGHTA, CDR2 FQGTGA. The DNA for the CDR3 is TGTGCCAGCAGCACCCGACTTACATCCTACAATGAGCAGTTCTTC. It encodes CASSTRLTSYNEQFF. The full variable domain, in which reference TRBV7-3 and TRBJ2-1 provide the parts outside the CDR3, is GAGVSQTPSNKVTEKGKYVELRCDPISGHTALYWYRQSLGQGPEFLIYFQGTGAADDSGLPNDRFFAVRPEGSVSTLKIQRTERGDSAVYLCASSTRLTSYNEQFFGPGTRLTVL.

A few counts support this clonotype. This sequence joins TRBV13 and TRBJ2-7; D gene unclear. CDR1 is PRHDT, CDR2 FYEKMQ, per germline (reference sequence). The CDR3 extends over 12 amino acids. V lost 4 bases and J lost 6, with 10 bases in between. CDR3 in DNA: TGTGCCAGCAGCTGGAGCCCAGGCGAGCAGTACTTC. Translated: CASSWSPGEQYF.

This rearrangement joins TRBV7-2 to TRBJ2-7; TRBD2 agrees at 7 bases. CDR1 is SGHTA, CDR2 FQGNSA, per germline. CDR3 length: 12 amino acids. Trimming cost V 8 bases and J 4 bases; bases outside gene matches: 5. The CDR3 loop is CASGGDGYEQYF. The CDR3 DNA follows: TGTGCCAGCGGGGGGGATGGTTACGAGCAGTACTTC.

Comments on this clonotype: This may stem from a read error, because a much larger clone lies one nucleotide away. The chain combines TRBV7-9 with TRBJ2-3, with TRBD2 as a possible D gene (7 bases). The germline CDR1 and CDR2 sequences are SEHNR and FQNEAQ (reference sequence). CDR3 length: 15 residues. In DNA, the CDR3 is TGTGCCAGCAGCTTAGCGCGCGGGGGCAGAGATACGCAGGATTTT. This gives the protein CASSLARGGRDTQDF.